Below, 4 T cell receptor beta chains from the same sample are listed, as sequenced in a study of PD-1 blockade in classical Hodgkin lymphoma. Time point meaning: newly diagnosed, previously untreated cHL patient sample. Negative selection with magnetic separation was used to purify CD4+ T cells from thawed PBMCs. Method: immunoSEQ multiplex PCR; TCRdb's copy keeps in-frame clones and lacks some. The sample carries approximately 35,000 clones, around 89% recorded once. The sequenced material came from CD4+ T cells from blood. These receptors originate from a human donor with classical Hodgkin lymphoma.

The chain has TRBV2 and TRBJ1-2, with unresolved D. The CDR3 is made up of 13 amino acids. Between the trimmed V and J ends, which lost 4 bases and 2 bases, there was a span of 8 bases. CDR1 SNHLY and CDR2 FYNNEI come from the germline V gene. CDR3 in DNA: TGTGCCAGCAGTGGTGTTGGAAACTATGGCTACACCTTC. This gives the protein CASSGVGNYGYTF.

This chain links TRBV9 with TRBJ2-2; D is unclear. V gave up 0 bases and J gave up 0 bases, with 6 bases separating them. This CDR3 contains 15 residues. The germline CDR1 and CDR2 sequences are SGDLS and YYNGEE. As DNA, the CDR3 is TGTGCCAGCAGCGTAGTTGGAGCGAACACCGGGGAGCTGTTTTTT. Translating gives CASSVVGANTGELFF. Filled out from reference TRBV9 and TRBJ2-2, the complete variable domain reads DSGVTQTPKHLITATGQRVTLRCSPRSGDLSVYWYQQSLDQGLQFLIQYYNGEERAKGNILERFSAQQFPDLHSELNLSSLELGDSALYFCASSVVGANTGELFFGEGSRLTVL.

V is TRBV19 and J is TRBJ2-1, with 10 bases identical to TRBD2. Germline CDR1 LNHDA, CDR2 SQIVND (reference sequence). The V and J ends lost 2 bases and 4 bases, in that order; junction bases with no gene match: 5. The CDR3 totals 16 residues. CDR3 DNA: TGTGCCAGTAGTATACTAGCGGGGGAGATATACAATGAGCAGTTCTTC. This translates into CASSILAGEIYNEQFF. The entire variable domain, with the rest obtained from reference TRBV19 and TRBJ2-1, is as follows: DGGITQSPKYLFRKEGQNVTLSCEQNLNHDAMYWYRQDPGQGLRLIYYSQIVNDFQKGDIAEGYSVSREKKESFPLTVTSAQKNPTAFYLCASSILAGEIYNEQFFGPGTRLTVL.

The rearrangement uses TRBV10-3 and TRBJ2-3; D is possibly TRBD1 (5 bases). Deletions cut 4 bases from V and 5 bases from J, with 22 bases between. CDR3 length: 17 residues. In germline, CDR1 is ENHRY, CDR2 SYGVKD. CDR3 bases: TGTGCCATCAGTGGTGGTTCTGGGGCCTTCAAGGTAGATACGCAGTATTTT. Protein product: CAISGGSGAFKVDTQYF.